This T cell receptor beta chain was obtained from a study of human T cells and chemical hapten exposure. This sample's time point: pre-sensitization, week 0. Specified treatment: therapeutic diphenylcyclopropenone sensitization with weekly scalp DPC. This clonotype was counted ten times or more. TCRdb analysed the RACE reads with MiXCR anew, one entry per CDR3 protein. In the table there are approximately 260,000 distinct CDR3 sequences, 7.5% to 10% of which are singletons. This material consisted of whole blood, taken in connection with sensitization to the hapten diphenylcyclopropenone (DPC). The sequence was obtained from a middle-aged woman with alopecia areata. Some clones in this sample may be carry-over from other donors' samples.

The CDR3, as DNA: TGTGCCACCAGTGATCAGGCGCTCTCCAATGAGCAGTTCTTC. Translating gives CATSDQALSNEQFF. This chain uses TRBV24-1 with TRBJ2-1; D uncertain. Looked up from germline, CDR1 is KGHDR and CDR2 is SFDVKD. V lost 3 bases and J lost 6, with 11 bases in between. CDR3 length: 14 residues.